This passage covers 7 T cell receptor beta chains from one sample sequenced in a study of shared clonotypes between healthy human individuals. Measured with immunoSEQ multiplex PCR; TCRdb has only the in-frame clones, and not every one. The data show over a million clones, more than 95% seen once. Source material: naive CD4+ T cells sorted from blood. As for subset: CD45RA+ positively selected. Receptor source: a young man in good health.

This chain links TRBV9 with TRBJ2-7; TRBD1 might be the D (5 bases). In germline, CDR1 is SGDLS, CDR2 YYNGEE. The CDR3 consists of 14 residues. V gave up 4 bases and J gave up 2 bases, with 13 bases separating them. Here the CDR3 DNA reads TGTGCCAGCAGCTCCGTAGGGGTACCCTACGAGCAGTACTTC. Its protein product is CASSSVGVPYEQYF.

V gene TRBV11-2 combines with J gene TRBJ2-7; TRBD2 might be the D (6 bases). The CDR3 has 15 residues. V lost 3 bases and J lost 2, with 14 bases in between. Germline CDR1 is SGHAT and CDR2 is FQNNGV. CDR3 residues: CASSFGRDVAYEQYF. The CDR3 nucleotides read TGTGCCAGCAGCTTTGGGCGGGATGTGGCCTACGAGCAGTACTTC.

The J gene is TRBJ2-3, the V gene TRBV5-4; 7 nucleotides agree with TRBD2. The germline V gene has CDR1 SGHNT and CDR2 YYREEE (reference sequence). V lost 0 bases and J lost 0; bases outside the gene matches: 1. The CDR3 contains 15 residues. The CDR3 region is CASSLGTRSTDTQYF. In DNA form, the CDR3 reads TGTGCCAGCAGCTTGGGGACTAGGAGCACAGATACGCAGTATTTT.

The chain joins TRBV7-9 to TRBJ1-2, with 7 bases identical to TRBD1. In germline, CDR1 is SEHNR, CDR2 FQNEAQ (reference sequence). CDR3 size: 15 residues. Trimming took 5 bases from V and 6 from J; bases not matched to a gene: 12. The CDR3 DNA sequence: TGTGCCAGCAGCCTCCTACCTCAGGGGGGGCATGGCTACACCTTC. Its translation: CASSLLPQGGHGYTF.

The chain recombines TRBV5-1 with TRBJ2-3, with a weak D call TRBD2 (7 bases). The CDR3 extends over 20 amino acids. The germline V gene has CDR1 SGHRS and CDR2 YFSETQ. Trimming took off 4 bases at V and 1 base at J, with 28 bases between the two ends. The CDR3 reads CASSPRGGVQYGDGTDTQYF. CDR3 DNA: TGCGCCAGCAGCCCCAGAGGGGGGGTCCAGTACGGTGATGGCACAGATACGCAGTATTTT.

The gene calls are TRBV28 and TRBJ2-1; D perhaps matches TRBD1 (6 bases). Germline lookup yields CDR1 MDHEN and CDR2 SYDVKM. This CDR3 is 16 amino acids long. Trimming took off 4 bases at V and 0 bases at J, with 13 bases between the two ends. The CDR3 DNA is TGTGCCAGCAGTTCTCAGGGGAGCTTCTCCTACAATGAGCAGTTCTTC. Translating it yields CASSSQGSFSYNEQFF.

This sequence joins TRBV28 and TRBJ1-2, with TRBD1 matching 7 bases. CDR1 is MDHEN and CDR2 is SYDVKM in the germline V gene. The CDR3 runs to 12 residues. J gave up 12 bases and V 5 bases, and 9 bases lay outside the gene matches. Here the CDR3 reads CASSPTGQVDTF. In DNA, the CDR3 is TGTGCCAGCAGTCCGACAGGACAGGTCGACACCTTC.